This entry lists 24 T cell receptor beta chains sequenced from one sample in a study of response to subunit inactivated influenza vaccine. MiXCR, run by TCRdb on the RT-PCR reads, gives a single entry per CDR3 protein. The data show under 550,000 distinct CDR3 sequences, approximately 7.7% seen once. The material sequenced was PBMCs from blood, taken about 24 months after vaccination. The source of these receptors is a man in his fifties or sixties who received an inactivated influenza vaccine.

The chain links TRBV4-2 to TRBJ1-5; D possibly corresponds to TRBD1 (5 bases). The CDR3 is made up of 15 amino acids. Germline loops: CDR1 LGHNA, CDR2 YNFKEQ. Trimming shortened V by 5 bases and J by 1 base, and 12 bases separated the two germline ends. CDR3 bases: TGTGCCAGCAGCAGCGGACATCAGAGCAATCAGCCCCAGCATTTT. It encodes CASSSGHQSNQPQHF.

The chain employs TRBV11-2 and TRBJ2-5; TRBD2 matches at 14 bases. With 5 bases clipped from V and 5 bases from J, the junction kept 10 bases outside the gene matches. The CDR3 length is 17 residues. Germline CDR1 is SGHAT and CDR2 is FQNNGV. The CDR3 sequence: CASSRAPGTSGSETQYF. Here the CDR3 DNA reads TGTGCCAGCAGCCGCGCTCCTGGGACTAGCGGGAGTGAGACCCAGTACTTC.

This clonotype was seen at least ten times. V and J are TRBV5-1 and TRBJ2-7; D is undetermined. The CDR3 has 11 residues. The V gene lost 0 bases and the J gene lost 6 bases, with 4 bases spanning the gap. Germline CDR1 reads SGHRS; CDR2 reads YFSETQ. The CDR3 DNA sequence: TGCGCCAGCAGCTTGGCCTCCGAGCAGTACTTC. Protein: CASSLASEQYF.

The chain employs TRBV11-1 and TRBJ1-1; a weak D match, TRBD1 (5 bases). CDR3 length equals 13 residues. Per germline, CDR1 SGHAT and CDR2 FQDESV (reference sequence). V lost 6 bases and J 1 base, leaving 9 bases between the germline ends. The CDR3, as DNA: TGTGCCAGCAGGGAACAGGCGAACACTGAAGCTTTCTTT. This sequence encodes CASREQANTEAFF. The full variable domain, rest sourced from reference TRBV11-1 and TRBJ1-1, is EAEVAQSPRYKITEKSQAVAFWCDPISGHATLYWYRQILGQGPELLVQFQDESVVDDSQLPKDRFSAERLKGVDSTLKIQPAELGDSAMYLCASREQANTEAFFGQGTRLTVV.

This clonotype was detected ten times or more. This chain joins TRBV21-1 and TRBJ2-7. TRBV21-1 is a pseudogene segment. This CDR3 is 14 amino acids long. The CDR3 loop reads CASSKERASYEQYF. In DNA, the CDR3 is TGTGCCAGCAGCAAAGAGAGGGCTTCCTACGAGCAGTACTTC.

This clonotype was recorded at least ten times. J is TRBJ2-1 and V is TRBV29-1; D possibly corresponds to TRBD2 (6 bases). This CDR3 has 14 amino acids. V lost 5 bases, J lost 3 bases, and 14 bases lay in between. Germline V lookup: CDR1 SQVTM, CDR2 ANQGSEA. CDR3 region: CSVPEGLGYNEQFF. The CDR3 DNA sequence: TGCAGCGTTCCGGAGGGACTGGGCTACAATGAGCAGTTCTTC.

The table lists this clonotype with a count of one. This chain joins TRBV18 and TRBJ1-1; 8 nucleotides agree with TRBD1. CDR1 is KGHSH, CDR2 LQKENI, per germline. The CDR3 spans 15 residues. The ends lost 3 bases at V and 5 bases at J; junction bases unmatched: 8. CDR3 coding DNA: TGTGCCAGCTCACCCAAGGACAGGGAATCTACTGAAGCTTTCTTT. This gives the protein CASSPKDRESTEAFF.

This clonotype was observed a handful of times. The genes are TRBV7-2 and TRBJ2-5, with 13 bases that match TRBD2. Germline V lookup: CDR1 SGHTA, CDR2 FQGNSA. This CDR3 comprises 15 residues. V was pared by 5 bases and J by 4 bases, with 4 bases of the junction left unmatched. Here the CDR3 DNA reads TGTGCCAGCAGCACTCGACTAGCGGGGGGAGAGACCCAGTACTTC. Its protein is CASSTRLAGGETQYF.

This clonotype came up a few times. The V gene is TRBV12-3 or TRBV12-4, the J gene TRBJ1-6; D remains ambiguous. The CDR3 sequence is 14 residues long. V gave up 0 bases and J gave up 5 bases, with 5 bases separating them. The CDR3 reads CASSLAGDNSPLHF. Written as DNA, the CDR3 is TGTGCCAGCAGTTTAGCGGGAGATAATTCACCCCTCCACTTT.

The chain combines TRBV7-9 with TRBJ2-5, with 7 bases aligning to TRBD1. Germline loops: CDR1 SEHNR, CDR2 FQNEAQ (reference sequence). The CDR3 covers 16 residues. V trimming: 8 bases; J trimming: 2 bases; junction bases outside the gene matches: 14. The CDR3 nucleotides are TGTGCCAGCCCTTCTAAACCGGGACAGCAACAAGAGACCCAGTACTTC. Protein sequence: CASPSKPGQQQETQYF.

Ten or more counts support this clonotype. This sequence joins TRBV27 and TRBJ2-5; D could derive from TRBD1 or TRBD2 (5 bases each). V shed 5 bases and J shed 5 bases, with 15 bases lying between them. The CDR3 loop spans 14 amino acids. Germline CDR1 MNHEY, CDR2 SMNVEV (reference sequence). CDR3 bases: TGTGCCAGCAGTCATGGGACGCACGGGGAGACCCAGTACTTC. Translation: CASSHGTHGETQYF.

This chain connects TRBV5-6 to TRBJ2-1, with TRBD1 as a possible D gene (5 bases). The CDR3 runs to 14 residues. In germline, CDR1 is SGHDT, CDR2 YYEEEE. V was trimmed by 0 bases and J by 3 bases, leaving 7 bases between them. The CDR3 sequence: CASSLGQHYNEQFF. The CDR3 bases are TGTGCCAGCAGCTTGGGACAGCACTACAATGAGCAGTTCTTC. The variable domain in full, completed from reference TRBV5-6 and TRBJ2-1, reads DAGVTQSPTHLIKTRGQQVTLRCSPKSGHDTVSWYQQALGQGPQFIFQYYEEEERQRGNFPDRFSGHQFPNYSSELNVNALLLGDSALYLCASSLGQHYNEQFFGPGTRLTVL.

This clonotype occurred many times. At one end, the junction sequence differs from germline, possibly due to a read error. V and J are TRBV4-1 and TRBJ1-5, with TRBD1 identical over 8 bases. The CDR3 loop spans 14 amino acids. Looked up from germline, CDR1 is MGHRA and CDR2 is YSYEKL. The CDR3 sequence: CASSQTGGNQPQHF. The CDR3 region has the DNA TGTGCCAGCAGCCAGACAGGGGGCAATCAGCCCCAGCATTTT.

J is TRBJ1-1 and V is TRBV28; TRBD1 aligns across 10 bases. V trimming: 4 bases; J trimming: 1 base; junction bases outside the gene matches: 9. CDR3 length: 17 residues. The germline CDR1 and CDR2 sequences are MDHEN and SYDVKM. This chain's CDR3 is CASSSGTGAGENTEAFF. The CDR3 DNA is TGTGCCAGCAGTTCCGGGACAGGGGCGGGAGAGAACACTGAAGCTTTCTTT.

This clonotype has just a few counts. The CDR3 region has the DNA TGCAGTGCTGACAAACAGGGGTACGAGCAGTACTTC. Its translation is CSADKQGYEQYF. The chain recombines TRBV20-1 with TRBJ2-7, with 7 nucleotides matching TRBD1. J lost 4 bases, V lost 5 bases, and 5 bases had no gene match. The germline V gene has CDR1 DFQATT and CDR2 SNEGSKA (reference sequence). The CDR3 sequence is 12 residues long.

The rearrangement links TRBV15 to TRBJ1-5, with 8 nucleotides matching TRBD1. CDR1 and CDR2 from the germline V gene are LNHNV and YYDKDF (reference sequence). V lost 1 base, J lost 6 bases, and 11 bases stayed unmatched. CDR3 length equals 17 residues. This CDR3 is CATSRALGTGLAQPQHF. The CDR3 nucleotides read TGTGCCACCAGCAGAGCATTAGGGACAGGACTTGCTCAGCCCCAGCATTTT.

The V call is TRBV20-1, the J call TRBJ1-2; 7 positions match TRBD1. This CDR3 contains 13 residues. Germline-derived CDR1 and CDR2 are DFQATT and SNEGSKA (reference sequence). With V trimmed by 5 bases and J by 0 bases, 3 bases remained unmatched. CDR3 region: CSAGTVANYGYTF. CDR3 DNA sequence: TGCAGTGCTGGGACAGTAGCTAACTATGGCTACACCTTC.

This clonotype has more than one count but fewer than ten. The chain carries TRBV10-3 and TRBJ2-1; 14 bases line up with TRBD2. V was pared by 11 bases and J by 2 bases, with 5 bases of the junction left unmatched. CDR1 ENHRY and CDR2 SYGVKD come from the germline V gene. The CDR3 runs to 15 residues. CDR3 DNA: TGTGCCTCCCGACTAGCGGGGGGGACCTACAATGAGCAGTTCTTC. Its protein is CASRLAGGTYNEQFF.

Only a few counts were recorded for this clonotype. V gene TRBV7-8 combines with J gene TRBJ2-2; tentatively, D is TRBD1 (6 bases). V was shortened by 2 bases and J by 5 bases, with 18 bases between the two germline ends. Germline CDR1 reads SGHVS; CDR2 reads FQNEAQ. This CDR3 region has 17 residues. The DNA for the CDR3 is TGTGCCAGCAGCTTAATGCTGGCAGGGGTAGAGACCGGGGAGCTGTTTTTT. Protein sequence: CASSLMLAGVETGELFF.

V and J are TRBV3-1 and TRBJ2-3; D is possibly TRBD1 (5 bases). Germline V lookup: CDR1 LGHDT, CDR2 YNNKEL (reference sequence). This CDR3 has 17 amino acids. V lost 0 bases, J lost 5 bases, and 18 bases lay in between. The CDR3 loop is CASSQEISRVYLDTQYF. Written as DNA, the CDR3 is TGTGCCAGCAGCCAAGAAATTTCCAGGGTGTATTTAGATACGCAGTATTTT.

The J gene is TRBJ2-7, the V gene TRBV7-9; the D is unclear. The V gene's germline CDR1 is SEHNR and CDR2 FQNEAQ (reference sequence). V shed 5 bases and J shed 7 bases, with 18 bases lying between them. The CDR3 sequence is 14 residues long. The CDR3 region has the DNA TGTGCCAGCAGCGAAGGAACCTATTCCCCGGAGCAGTACTTC. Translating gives CASSEGTYSPEQYF.

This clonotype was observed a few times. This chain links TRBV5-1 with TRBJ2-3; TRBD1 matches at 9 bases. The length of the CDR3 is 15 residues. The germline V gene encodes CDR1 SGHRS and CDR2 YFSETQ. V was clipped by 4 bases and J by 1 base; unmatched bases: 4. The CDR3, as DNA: TGCGCCAGCAGCGTACAGGGGGCTGGCACAGATACGCAGTATTTT. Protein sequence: CASSVQGAGTDTQYF.

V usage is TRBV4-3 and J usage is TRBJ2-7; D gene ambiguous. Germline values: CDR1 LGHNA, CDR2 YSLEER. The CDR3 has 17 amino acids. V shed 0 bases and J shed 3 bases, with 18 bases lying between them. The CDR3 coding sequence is TGCGCCAGCAGCCAAGATTTCTCCCCTACCCTGGACTACGAGCAGTACTTC. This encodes CASSQDFSPTLDYEQYF.

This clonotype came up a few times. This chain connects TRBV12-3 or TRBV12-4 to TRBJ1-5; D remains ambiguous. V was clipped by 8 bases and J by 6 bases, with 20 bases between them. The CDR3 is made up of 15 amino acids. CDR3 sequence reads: CASSSTDQLGQPQHF. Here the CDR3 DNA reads TGTGCCAGCTCCTCGACGGACCAATTAGGTCAGCCCCAGCATTTT.